This T cell receptor beta chain derives from a study of T cell changes during pregnancy in multiple sclerosis. CDR1 is MDHEN, CDR2 SYDVKM, per germline. The V end was cut by 2 bases, the J end by 0 bases, with 14 bases between. CDR3 length: 16 amino acids. This clone was observed once. Measured with immunoSEQ multiplex PCR; TCRdb has only the in-frame clones, and not every one. This sample has some 79,000 clones, with around nine tenths found just once. The chain is built from TRBV28 and TRBJ2-7, with D possibly matching TRBD1 (6 bases). The TCR sequence derives from a female donor with multiple sclerosis, enrolled in a pregnancy study. The material was CD4+ T cells from peripheral blood mononuclear cells, obtained in the second trimester of pregnancy. CDR3 region: CASSLPGTTSSYEQYF. The CDR3 coding sequence is TGTGCCAGCAGTTTACCAGGGACAACTTCCTCCTACGAGCAGTACTTC.